This T cell receptor beta chain stems from a study of cytomegalovirus exposure and HLA in healthy donors. The PCR had 60 Vbeta and 13 Jbeta primers. Some clones are missing from TCRdb's copy, which holds only in-frame ones; the method was immunoSEQ multiplex PCR. This sample has about 160,000 clones, with 80% found just once. CDR1 is MNHEY, CDR2 SMNVEV, per germline (reference sequence). The V and J ends lost 0 bases and 2 bases respectively, with 7 bases between them. The CDR3 totals 14 residues. Study-wide points: A later analysis appeared to link common viral pathogens to several of the most significant clusters. Investigators reported under 200 TCR beta chains as tied to cytomegalovirus. An analysis that was carried out later associated approximately 17,000 TCR beta sequences with HLA alleles at 0.05 false discovery rate.

This clone was recorded once. Its target is not known. The chain combines TRBV27 with TRBJ1-1, with D hard to call. The clonotype comes from a young man in good health and CMV-seropositive. Sequenced sample: PBMCs. The CDR3 loop is CASSLSIVNTEAFF. CDR3 nucleotides: TGTGCCAGCAGTTTATCGATAGTAAACACTGAAGCTTTCTTT.